The sequence of this TCR beta chain was determined in a study of T cells after yellow fever vaccination. This clonotype turned up a few times. Its specificity is not known. 5'RACE template switching added a universal primer site and UMIs to TCR cDNA. MiXCR, run by TCRdb on the 5' RACE reads, gives a single entry per CDR3 protein. Counted here are about 400,000 distinct CDR3 sequences, more than 5.5% occurring once; the ten biggest clones make up about 15%. Trimming took 6 bases from V and 5 from J, leaving 13 bases between them. The CDR3 totals 12 residues. Germline V gene data show CDR1 as SQVTM and CDR2 as ANQGSEA. Study-wide results and limits: Any FACS-sorted repertoire could hold abundant clonotypes that contaminate it from the bulk population. A small proportion of clonotypes was detected in both the CD4 and CD8 compartments. The secondary T-cell response peaked on day 5, not day 15, but was weaker.

The source is a man in his thirties or forties who received the YFV17D yellow fever vaccine. The chain recombines TRBV29-1 with TRBJ2-5; D is uncertain. Sequencing used PBMCs, obtained 5 days after the yellow fever booster vaccination. The CDR3, as DNA: TGCAGCGTCCGCCGGGTGGAGGAGACCCAGTACTTC. This gives the protein CSVRRVEETQYF.